The 20 T cell receptor beta chains below all came from one sample that was sequenced in a study of blood T cell repertoires in COVID-19. The repertoire was sequenced with immunoSEQ multiplex PCR; TCRdb's copy has only in-frame clones and lacks some. The data contain almost 200,000 clones, approximately 87% of them seen just once; the ten biggest clones take up 0.78%. Sequencing was carried out using peripheral blood. The receptor set was obtained from a woman in her 70s with acute or convalescent COVID-19.

The chain combines TRBV5-6 with TRBJ1-1; D call uncertain. The CDR3 length is 14 residues. The germline CDR1 and CDR2 sequences are SGHDT and YYEEEE. V was pared by 4 bases and J by 5 bases, with 15 bases between. CDR3 residues: CASSPTGRGTEAFF. The CDR3 DNA reads TGTGCCAGCAGCCCAACGGGTCGAGGGACTGAAGCTTTCTTT.

The gene calls are TRBV28 and TRBJ1-1; the match to TRBD1 covers 10 bases. Germline V lookup: CDR1 MDHEN, CDR2 SYDVKM. This CDR3 is built from 14 residues. Losses at the gene ends were 8 bases for V and 3 bases for J; bases not matched to a gene: 6. CDR3 nucleotides: TGTGCCAGCGGGACAGGGGAGTTTCACACTGAAGCTTTCTTT. The encoded protein is CASGTGEFHTEAFF.

The chain couples TRBV14 to TRBJ1-3; D is ambiguous. The CDR3 has 14 amino acids. Germline V gene lookup returns CDR1 SGHDN and CDR2 FVKESK. The germline V and J ends were trimmed by 4 bases and 0 bases, with 7 bases remaining between them. Here the CDR3 reads CASSPTNSGNTIYF. The DNA for the CDR3 is TGTGCCAGCAGCCCGACAAACTCTGGAAACACCATATATTTT.

Regarding this clone: One end of the junction is discordant with germline, which a read error may explain. The chain has TRBV28 and TRBJ2-5, with 11 bases matching TRBD1. Germline V gene lookup returns CDR1 MDHEN and CDR2 SYDVKM. CDR3 length: 12 residues. The CDR3 loop is CASSVDRGLSDF. CDR3 nucleotides: TGTGCCAGCAGTGTGGACAGGGGGCTATCTGACTTC.

This clone has more than one count but fewer than ten. CDR3 in amino acids: CASRKQASETQYF. CDR3 DNA sequence: TGTGCCAGTAGAAAGCAGGCTTCCGAGACCCAGTACTTC. The V gene is TRBV19, the J gene TRBJ2-5; D unresolved. Germline V gene data show CDR1 as LNHDA and CDR2 as SQIVND (reference sequence). The V end was cut by 6 bases, the J end by 5 bases, with 13 bases between. This CDR3 spans 13 amino acids.

As regards this clone: Other DNA sequences within the sample encode an identical CDR3. The chain recombines TRBV18 with TRBJ1-6; 8 nucleotides match TRBD1. CDR1 and CDR2 from the germline V gene are KGHSH and LQKENI. The CDR3 covers 14 residues. V shed 3 bases and J 10 bases; nucleotides not matched to a gene: 5. The CDR3, as DNA: TGTGCCAGCTCACCGGACAGGGCGGGATCACCCCTCCACTTT. Translated: CASSPDRAGSPLHF. The complete variable domain, with remaining parts taken from reference TRBV18 and TRBJ1-6, reads NAGVMQNPRHLVRRRGQEARLRCSPMKGHSHVYWYRQLPEEGLKFMVYLQKENIIDESGMPKERFSAEFPKEGPSILRIQQVVRGDSAAYFCASSPDRAGSPLHFGNGTRLTVT.

V gene TRBV7-3 combines with J gene TRBJ2-2; 7 bases are a match to TRBD2. V dropped 4 bases and J dropped 6; count of bases not matched to a gene: 5. The CDR3 sequence is 14 residues long. Germline CDR1 is SGHTA and CDR2 is FQGTGA. The CDR3 is CASSYGLDSGELFF. CDR3 in DNA: TGTGCCAGCAGCTACGGACTAGACTCCGGGGAGCTGTTTTTT.

The V and J genes are TRBV11-2 and TRBJ1-5; weak D call: TRBD1 (5 bases). The CDR3 is 15 residues long. V was trimmed by 1 base and J by 4 bases, leaving 11 bases between them. Germline CDR1 reads SGHAT; CDR2 reads FQNNGV. The CDR3 coding sequence is TGTGCCAGCAGCTTAGGCGTACAGGAAAATCAGCCCCAGCATTTT. Protein: CASSLGVQENQPQHF.

The chain recombines TRBV11-2 with TRBJ1-4; 9 bases match TRBD1. V was pared by 5 bases and J by 7 bases, with 11 bases of the junction left unmatched. Germline-derived CDR1 and CDR2 are SGHAT and FQNNGV. The CDR3 has 16 residues. The CDR3 DNA reads as TGTGCCAGCAGCCAAACCGCCGGGACAGGGAGTGAAAAACTGTTTTTT. Translation: CASSQTAGTGSEKLFF.

CDR3 protein: CASSRSTDTQYF. The DNA for the CDR3 is TGTGCCAGCAGCCGGAGCACAGATACGCAGTATTTT. The chain combines TRBV7-9 with TRBJ2-3; D gene ambiguous. Germline-derived CDR1 and CDR2 are SEHNR and FQNEAQ (reference sequence). The CDR3 is made up of 12 amino acids. Trimming took 5 bases from V and 0 from J, leaving 3 bases between them. The full variable domain, completed using reference TRBV7-9 and TRBJ2-3, is DTGVSQNPRHKITKRGQNVTFRCDPISEHNRLYWYRQTLGQGPEFLTYFQNEAQLEKSRLLSDRFSAERPKGSFSTLEIQRTEQGDSAMYLCASSRSTDTQYFGPGTRLTVL.

The chain recombines TRBV2 with TRBJ2-3; D perhaps matches TRBD2 (6 bases). Trimming cost V 6 bases and J 7 bases, with 11 bases left between them. This CDR3 is 12 amino acids long. Germline values: CDR1 SNHLY, CDR2 FYNNEI. CDR3 sequence (DNA): TGTGCCAGCAGGAGGGAGGCGAATACGCAGTATTTT. It specifies CASRREANTQYF.

The chain couples TRBV10-3 to TRBJ2-5, with a weak D call TRBD2 (6 bases). V lost 10 bases to trimming and J lost 2 bases, with 11 bases between them. This CDR3 spans 12 amino acids. Germline V gene lookup returns CDR1 ENHRY and CDR2 SYGVKD. This CDR3 reads CATGRGQETQYF. The CDR3 DNA follows: TGTGCCACCGGACGGGGGCAAGAGACCCAGTACTTC.

The rearrangement links TRBV10-1 to TRBJ2-1, with 8 bases fitting TRBD2. V lost 5 bases to trimming and J lost 3 bases; unmatched junction nucleotides: 9. The germline CDR1 and CDR2 sequences are WNHNN and SYGVQD (reference sequence). The CDR3 is 16 residues long. The CDR3 loop is CASSRGSGVYYNEQFF. The CDR3 DNA is TGCGCCAGCAGTAGGGGTAGCGGGGTCTACTACAATGAGCAGTTCTTC.

The CDR3 DNA is TGTGCCAGCAGACGGGACAGGGGGTACTATGGCTACACCTTC. It specifies CASRRDRGYYGYTF. The chain couples TRBV16 to TRBJ1-2; the match to TRBD1 covers 11 bases. The V gene's germline CDR1 is KGHSY and CDR2 FQNENV. The CDR3 spans 14 residues. The trim removed 6 bases at V and 3 bases at J, leaving 3 bases unmatched.

V and J are TRBV12-3 or TRBV12-4 and TRBJ1-2; no reliable D call. This CDR3 is 11 amino acids long. V lost 3 bases and J lost 7, with 6 bases in between. CDR3 DNA sequence: TGTGCCAGCAGTTTCGGTTCTGGCTACACCTTC. Its protein is CASSFGSGYTF.

CDR3 DNA: TGTGCCAGCAGTGAAGGGACTGTGGCGGGTGGCTACACCTTC. Its protein product is CASSEGTVAGGYTF. J is TRBJ1-2 and V is TRBV6-1; D gene unclear. V lost 1 base and J lost 7, with 13 bases in between. This CDR3 region has 14 residues. The germline V gene encodes CDR1 MNHNS and CDR2 SASEGT.

Only one count was recorded for this clone. V gene TRBV19 combines with J gene TRBJ2-2; TRBD1 agrees at 9 bases. Germline trimming cut 9 bases from V and 4 bases from J; bases unmatched to any gene: 6. The germline gives CDR1 LNHDA, CDR2 SQIVND (reference sequence). CDR3 length equals 14 residues. Here the CDR3 DNA reads TGTGCCAGCCAGCACAGGGGGCGCACCGGGGAGCTGTTTTTT. Amino acids: CASQHRGRTGELFF.

The chain carries TRBV7-9 and TRBJ1-2, with 10 bases matching TRBD1. The germline CDR1 and CDR2 sequences are SEHNR and FQNEAQ (reference sequence). V gave up 4 bases and J gave up 7 bases; unmatched junction bases: 6. The CDR3 contains 14 residues. Here the CDR3 DNA reads TGTGCCAGCAGCTCGACAGGGGGCCAAGGTGGCTACACCTTC. Residues: CASSSTGGQGGYTF.

V and J are TRBV6-2 or TRBV6-3 and TRBJ1-1, with 7 bases matching TRBD1. With V trimmed by 5 bases and J by 3 bases, 9 bases remained unmatched. The CDR3 is 15 residues long. Germline V gene data show CDR1 as MNHEY and CDR2 as SVGEGT. As DNA, the CDR3 is TGTGCCAGCAGTCCCCACTACAGGGGAGACACTGAAGCTTTCTTT. Translating it yields CASSPHYRGDTEAFF.

About this clone itself: The sample holds other DNA sequences that translate to the same CDR3. The rearrangement links TRBV7-2 to TRBJ2-5; D may be TRBD1 (6 bases). The CDR3 runs to 14 residues. CDR1 and CDR2 from the germline V gene are SGHTA and FQGNSA. Trimming left V 1 base short and J 3 bases short, with 9 bases between. CDR3 residues: CASSLVAGEETQYF. As DNA, the CDR3 is TGTGCCAGCAGCTTAGTGGCAGGGGAAGAGACCCAGTACTTC. Combining the CDR3 with reference TRBV7-2 and TRBJ2-5 gives the whole variable domain GAGVSQSPSNKVTEKGKDVELRCDPISGHTALYWYRQSLGQGLEFLIYFQGNSAPDKSGLPSDRFSAERTGGSVSTLTIQRTQQEDSAVYLCASSLVAGEETQYFGPGTRLLVL.